These 24 T cell receptor beta chains originate from one sample sequenced in a study of T cells after yellow fever vaccination. In TCRdb, the 5' RACE reads were re-called with MiXCR into one record per CDR3 protein. There are tens of thousands of distinct CDR3 sequences in the sample; roughly 7.4% occur only once, and 35% to 45% lies in the top ten. This material consisted of CD8+ T cells sorted from PBMCs, taken 15 days after the yellow fever booster vaccination. Receptor source: a man between 25 and 39 years old who received the YFV17D yellow fever vaccine.

V gene TRBV21-1 combines with J gene TRBJ1-4. TRBV21-1 is an annotated pseudogene. CDR3 size: 15 residues. CDR3 protein: CTSSTQRVLNEKLFF. CDR3 coding DNA: TGTACCAGCAGCACTCAAAGGGTGTTAAATGAAAAACTGTTTTTT.

This clonotype appeared many times. The chain has TRBV4-1 and TRBJ2-7; 7 positions agree with TRBD1. Per the germline V gene, CDR1 is MGHRA and CDR2 is YSYEKL. The V and J ends lost 4 bases and 4 bases, in that order; junction bases with no gene match: 7. The CDR3 spans 14 residues. CDR3 bases: TGCGCCAGCAGCCGAGGGGACAGCGATTACGAGCAGTACTTC. This sequence encodes CASSRGDSDYEQYF.

The table lists this clonotype with many counts. The gene calls are TRBV4-2 and TRBJ1-6, with 9 bases identical to TRBD1. Germline trimming cut 1 base from V and 5 bases from J; bases unmatched to any gene: 0. The CDR3 covers 15 residues. CDR1 is LGHNA, CDR2 YNFKEQ, per germline. In DNA form, the CDR3 reads TGTGCCAGCAGCCAAGGGACAGGGGATAATTCACCCCTCCACTTT. Its protein is CASSQGTGDNSPLHF.

This clonotype was picked up many times. This chain connects TRBV7-2 to TRBJ2-7; D possibly uses TRBD1 or TRBD2 (6 bases each). Germline CDR1 SGHTA, CDR2 FQGNSA. The V end was cut by 1 base, the J end by 7 bases, with 11 bases between. The CDR3 consists of 13 residues. CDR3 protein: CASSLDGGLEQYF. The CDR3 coding sequence is TGTGCCAGCAGCTTAGATGGGGGGCTTGAGCAGTACTTC.

Ten or more counts support this clonotype. The rearrangement uses TRBV3-1 and TRBJ2-7, with D unresolved. Germline V lookup: CDR1 LGHDT, CDR2 YNNKEL (reference sequence). The V and J ends lost 1 base and 3 bases respectively, with 16 bases between them. The CDR3 extends over 16 amino acids. CDR3 sequence: CASSQGQSLWGYEQYF. The CDR3 DNA reads TGTGCCAGCAGCCAAGGTCAGTCTTTGTGGGGCTACGAGCAGTACTTC.

This clonotype was seen many times. This rearrangement joins TRBV29-1 to TRBJ1-2, with D hard to call. V was trimmed by 3 bases and J by 4 bases, leaving 12 bases between them. Germline V gives CDR1 SQVTM, CDR2 ANQGSEA. This CDR3 has 13 amino acids. The DNA for the CDR3 is TGCAGCGTTGATACCGCGAGCGGCTATGGCTACACCTTC. Translated, it gives CSVDTASGYGYTF.

This clonotype has ten or more counts. This sequence joins TRBV3-1 and TRBJ2-3; tentative D call: TRBD2 (5 bases). Trimming left V 1 base short and J 6 bases short, with 23 bases between. The CDR3 totals 18 residues. Germline assignment: CDR1 LGHDT and CDR2 YNNKEL (reference sequence). For the CDR3, the DNA is TGTGCCAGCAGCCAAGGGCGCAGCGGAACCTTCCTCTTGGATACGCAGTATTTT. This gives the protein CASSQGRSGTFLLDTQYF.

In this sample, this clonotype turned up many times. V and J are TRBV7-2 and TRBJ2-7; 7 bases agree with TRBD2. The CDR3 totals 13 residues. V lost 3 bases, J lost 2 bases, and 1 base stayed unmatched. Germline assignment: CDR1 SGHTA and CDR2 FQGNSA. As DNA, the CDR3 is TGTGCCAGCAGCTTCGGGGGGACCTACGAGCAGTACTTC. It translates to CASSFGGTYEQYF.

Ten or more counts support this clonotype. The genes are TRBV5-1 and TRBJ2-7; D uncertain. The CDR3 spans 12 residues. Germline-derived CDR1 and CDR2 are SGHRS and YFSETQ. The V end lost 4 bases, the J end lost 3 bases, and 8 bases lay between the germline ends. CDR3 coding DNA: TGCGCCAGCAGCGGCGTGGACTACGAGCAGTACTTC. Its translation: CASSGVDYEQYF.

In this sample, this clonotype turned up many times. CDR3 amino acids: CASSPHPPEAGEKLFF. CDR3 DNA sequence: TGTGCCAGCAGTCCCCACCCCCCCGAAGCAGGTGAAAAACTGTTTTTT. The chain combines TRBV6-5 with TRBJ1-4, with no clear D. The V end lost 5 bases, the J end lost 7 bases, and 20 bases lay between the germline ends. Germline loops: CDR1 MNHEY, CDR2 SVGAGI. CDR3 size: 16 residues.

Many counts were recorded for this clonotype. V is TRBV5-6 and J is TRBJ2-7; D perhaps matches TRBD1 (5 bases). Germline CDR1 SGHDT, CDR2 YYEEEE. The CDR3 is 14 residues long. Between the trimmed V and J ends, which lost 0 bases and 3 bases, there was a span of 10 bases. CDR3 coding DNA: TGTGCCAGCAGCTTGGATTTAGGGGACTACGAGCAGTACTTC. The encoded protein is CASSLDLGDYEQYF.

This clonotype was seen a few times. This chain joins TRBV19 and TRBJ2-1; 9 nucleotides align to TRBD1. Germline V gene data show CDR1 as LNHDA and CDR2 as SQIVND (reference sequence). The CDR3 extends over 15 amino acids. V dropped 7 bases and J dropped 3; count of bases not matched to a gene: 7. CDR3 protein: CASTPTGGGYNEQFF. DNA of the CDR3: TGTGCCAGTACCCCGACAGGGGGGGGCTACAATGAGCAGTTCTTC.

A few counts support this clonotype. CDR3 in DNA: TGTGCCAGCAGCGGCCGGGACAGGGGACCCTACGAGCAGTACTTC. Amino acid sequence: CASSGRDRGPYEQYF. V and J are TRBV5-6 and TRBJ2-7; 10 bases align to TRBD1. The CDR3 has 15 amino acids. J gave up 2 bases and V 4 bases, and 6 bases lay outside the gene matches. Germline V gene lookup returns CDR1 SGHDT and CDR2 YYEEEE.

This clonotype was recorded many times. The V call is TRBV4-1, the J call TRBJ2-1; 9 bases line up with TRBD1. This CDR3 is 16 amino acids long. Per the germline V gene, CDR1 is MGHRA and CDR2 is YSYEKL. Trimming removed 3 bases from V and 6 bases from J; junction bases left unmatched: 9. The chain's CDR3 is CASSHRLGTGINEQFF. The CDR3 nucleotides are TGCGCCAGCAGCCATCGCCTTGGGACAGGGATCAATGAGCAGTTCTTC.

This clonotype was seen ten or more times. The V gene is TRBV7-8, the J gene TRBJ2-1, with D maybe TRBD2 (6 bases). V lost 3 bases to trimming and J lost 9 bases, with 9 bases between them. The CDR3 length is 12 residues. Germline V gene lookup returns CDR1 SGHVS and CDR2 FQNEAQ. The CDR3 bases are TGTGCCAGCAGCTTCCTTAGCGGTGAGCAGTTCTTC. Its protein product is CASSFLSGEQFF.

The V call is TRBV20-1, the J call TRBJ2-7, with 8 bases fitting TRBD2. Germline CDR1 and CDR2: DFQATT and SNEGSKA (reference sequence). The ends lost 6 bases at V and 2 bases at J; junction bases unmatched: 6. This CDR3 spans 13 amino acids. CDR3 DNA sequence: TGCAGTGCCACCCCGGGAGGGACCTACGAGCAGTACTTC. Translating gives CSATPGGTYEQYF.

In this sample, this clonotype turned up many times. The rearrangement links TRBV25-1 to TRBJ2-5; TRBD1 agrees at 7 bases. The CDR3 extends over 15 amino acids. Per germline, CDR1 MGHDK and CDR2 SYGVNS. V was pared by 2 bases and J by 0 bases, with 3 bases of the junction left unmatched. The CDR3 protein is CASSELGTDQETQYF. The CDR3 DNA follows: TGTGCCAGCAGTGAACTAGGGACAGACCAAGAGACCCAGTACTTC.

The chain uses TRBV30 and TRBJ2-3, with 8 bases identical to TRBD2. The CDR3 loop spans 17 amino acids. V gave up 1 base and J gave up 7 bases; unmatched junction bases: 16. Germline values: CDR1 GTSNPN, CDR2 SVGIG (reference sequence). This CDR3 reads CAWSALVSGTPQYTQYF. For the CDR3, the DNA is TGTGCCTGGAGTGCCCTCGTTAGCGGGACGCCACAATATACGCAGTATTTT.

This clonotype was seen many times. The V gene is TRBV2, the J gene TRBJ1-5; TRBD1 is a possible D gene (6 bases). Germline CDR1 reads SNHLY; CDR2 reads FYNNEI. The CDR3 is 16 residues long. V was cut by 3 bases and J by 2 bases, with 14 bases left in between. CDR3 nucleotide sequence: TGTGCCAGCAGTGATACGACAGGCATAGGCAATCAGCCCCAGCATTTT. It codes for CASSDTTGIGNQPQHF.

This clonotype was detected many times. The genes are TRBV7-9 and TRBJ1-2; D call uncertain. V lost 1 base to trimming and J lost 10 bases, with 7 bases between them. The CDR3 is 11 amino acids. In germline, CDR1 is SEHNR, CDR2 FQNEAQ (reference sequence). CDR3 in DNA: TGTGCCAGCAGCTTAGGCACTCTCTACACCTTC. This translates into CASSLGTLYTF. The entire variable domain, with the rest obtained from reference TRBV7-9 and TRBJ1-2, is as follows: DTGVSQNPRHKITKRGQNVTFRCDPISEHNRLYWYRQTLGQGPEFLTYFQNEAQLEKSRLLSDRFSAERPKGSFSTLEIQRTEQGDSAMYLCASSLGTLYTFGSGTRLTVV.

This clonotype was recorded at least ten times. J is TRBJ2-4 and V is TRBV25-1; TRBD2 matches at 10 bases. J lost 3 bases, V lost 3 bases, and 11 bases had no gene match. CDR1 is MGHDK and CDR2 is SYGVNS in the germline V gene. This CDR3 has 18 residues. The CDR3 DNA follows: TGTGCCAGCAGTGAGTTAGGACTAGCGGAGGGCGGCAAAAACATTCAGTACTTC. Its protein product is CASSELGLAEGGKNIQYF.

This clonotype was seen many times. The chain employs TRBV20-1 and TRBJ2-7; the match to TRBD2 covers 11 bases. CDR3 length equals 16 residues. Germline V gene sequence: CDR1 DFQATT, CDR2 SNEGSKA (reference sequence). Trimming took 0 bases from V and 4 from J; bases not matched to a gene: 8. The CDR3 spells CSARDRASGRRYEQYF. CDR3 nucleotides: TGCAGTGCTAGAGATAGGGCTAGCGGGAGGAGGTACGAGCAGTACTTC.

This clonotype was recorded many times. J is TRBJ2-1 and V is TRBV20-1; 8 bases map to TRBD1. CDR1 is DFQATT, CDR2 SNEGSKA, per germline (reference sequence). This CDR3 comprises 14 residues. V was pared by 6 bases and J by 3 bases, with 7 bases of the junction left unmatched. The CDR3 nucleotides read TGCAGTGCCCCAAAGACAGGGGACTACAATGAGCAGTTCTTC. It is translated as CSAPKTGDYNEQFF.

The chain joins TRBV7-8 to TRBJ2-5, with no clear D. V lost 4 bases and J lost 1, with 13 bases in between. Germline loops: CDR1 SGHVS, CDR2 FQNEAQ. This CDR3 region has 15 residues. The chain's CDR3 is CASSSTLRFQETQYF. The CDR3 DNA sequence: TGTGCCAGCAGCTCCACTCTAAGGTTCCAAGAGACCCAGTACTTC.